A single sample gave rise to the 32 T cell receptor beta chains below, sequenced in a study of T cells after yellow fever vaccination. TCRdb reanalysed the 5' RACE reads using MiXCR and keeps one entry per CDR3 protein. Of more than 300,000 distinct CDR3 sequences in the sample, around 4.5% are singletons; the top ten hold roughly a fifth. The sequences come from PBMCs, collected 15 days after the yellow fever booster vaccination. These receptors came from a man younger than 30 who received the YFV17D yellow fever vaccine.

This clonotype came up a few times. This rearrangement joins TRBV19 to TRBJ2-1, with 8 bases identical to TRBD2. Germline V gene sequence: CDR1 LNHDA, CDR2 SQIVND (reference sequence). The trim removed 6 bases at V and 3 bases at J, leaving 7 bases unmatched. The CDR3 runs 15 residues. The DNA for the CDR3 is TGTGCCAGTAGAACTTCCGGGACTAGCTACAATGAGCAGTTCTTC. Residues: CASRTSGTSYNEQFF.

This clonotype was recorded many times. This chain links TRBV5-1 with TRBJ2-3; 9 bases match TRBD2. Trimming took 0 bases from V and 6 from J; bases not matched to a gene: 2. Germline CDR1 reads SGHRS; CDR2 reads YFSETQ. There are 14 residues in the CDR3. The CDR3 DNA reads as TGCGCCAGCAGCTTGGACAGCGGGGGGGATACGCAGTATTTT. Its protein is CASSLDSGGDTQYF. The full variable domain, in which reference TRBV5-1 and TRBJ2-3 provide the parts outside the CDR3, is KAGVTQTPRYLIKTRGQQVTLSCSPISGHRSVSWYQQTPGQGLQFLFEYFSETQRNKGNFPGRFSGRQFSNSRSEMNVSTLELGDSALYLCASSLDSGGDTQYFGPGTRLTVL.

The chain combines TRBV5-1 with TRBJ1-2; D unclear. Trimming stripped 2 bases from V and 1 base from J, with 6 bases between. Looked up from germline, CDR1 is SGHRS and CDR2 is YFSETQ. This CDR3 spans 13 amino acids. The CDR3 here is CASSLNRNYGYTF. The CDR3 coding sequence is TGCGCCAGCAGCTTAAACCGTAACTATGGCTACACCTTC.

This clonotype occurred many times. The chain combines TRBV6-5 with TRBJ1-2; unclear D gene. The germline V and J ends were trimmed by 8 bases and 3 bases, with 13 bases remaining between them. This CDR3 spans 13 amino acids. Germline values: CDR1 MNHEY, CDR2 SVGAGI. CDR3: CASSRFGDYGYTF. The CDR3 DNA reads TGTGCCAGCTCCAGGTTCGGGGACTATGGCTACACCTTC.

This clonotype occurred many times. The V call is TRBV5-1, the J call TRBJ1-4; 8 nucleotides line up with TRBD1. Trimming removed 4 bases from V and 3 bases from J; junction bases left unmatched: 8. This CDR3 contains 16 residues. Germline lookup yields CDR1 SGHRS and CDR2 YFSETQ. The CDR3 DNA is TGCGCCAGCAGCCCGACAGGGGTTGAAGCTAATGAAAAACTGTTTTTT. It codes for CASSPTGVEANEKLFF.

This clonotype was observed at least ten times. The chain combines TRBV18 with TRBJ2-2; 12 nucleotides align to TRBD2. Germline V CDR1 and CDR2: KGHSH, LQKENI. CDR3 length equals 15 residues. Trimming at V came to 6 bases and at J to 5 bases, leaving 4 bases not matched to a gene. This CDR3 reads CASSTGLAGTGELFF. The CDR3 DNA is TGTGCCAGCTCTACAGGACTAGCGGGGACCGGGGAGCTGTTTTTT.

A few counts support this clonotype. CDR3 DNA: TGCGCCAGCAGCCAATCACAGACCTACGAGCAGTACTTC. This codes for CASSQSQTYEQYF. This chain connects TRBV4-3 to TRBJ2-7, with D unclear. The V gene lost 2 bases and the J gene lost 2 bases, with 7 bases spanning the gap. Germline V gene lookup returns CDR1 LGHNA and CDR2 YSLEER. The CDR3 has 13 amino acids.

This clonotype was observed a handful of times. The chain combines TRBV18 with TRBJ2-5; no definite D call. This CDR3 spans 15 amino acids. V was cut by 6 bases and J by 0 bases, with 14 bases left in between. Germline V lookup: CDR1 KGHSH, CDR2 LQKENI. CDR3 nucleotide sequence: TGTGCCAGCTCTACCACCCGTATGTACCAAGAGACCCAGTACTTC. As protein: CASSTTRMYQETQYF.

This clonotype was seen repeatedly, ten times or more. The rearrangement uses TRBV4-2 and TRBJ1-1; D is ambiguous. The CDR3 spans 14 residues. CDR1 is LGHNA and CDR2 is YNFKEQ in the germline V gene. Trimming removed 0 bases at V and 6 bases at J, with 11 bases between. For the CDR3, the DNA is TGTGCCAGCAGCCAAGATCGGGCGTCCGCTGAAGCTTTCTTT. Its translation is CASSQDRASAEAFF.

The rearrangement uses TRBV3-1 and TRBJ2-3; D uncertain. V dropped 3 bases and J dropped 6 bases, with 7 bases sitting between them. Germline assignment: CDR1 LGHDT and CDR2 YNNKEL (reference sequence). The CDR3 consists of 12 residues. In DNA form, the CDR3 reads TGTGCCAGCAGCCACTTGTGGGATACGCAGTATTTT. Translation gives CASSHLWDTQYF.

The CDR3 coding sequence is TGTGCCACCAGTACACAGACCCAGTACTTC. Protein product: CATSTQTQYF. The rearrangement joins TRBV24-1 to TRBJ2-5; D call uncertain. The CDR3 runs to 10 residues. CDR1 KGHDR and CDR2 SFDVKD come from the germline V gene. Deletions cut 6 bases from V and 6 bases from J, with 4 bases between.

The chain employs TRBV7-8 and TRBJ2-7; D uncertain. The CDR3 runs to 13 residues. Trimming removed 1 base at V and 3 bases at J, with 7 bases between. In germline, CDR1 is SGHVS, CDR2 FQNEAQ. The CDR3 DNA follows: TGTGCCAGCAGCTTAGAAGCTGGCTACGAGCAGTACGTC. This gives the protein CASSLEAGYEQYV.

This chain's CDR3 is CASSPGVSTGELFF. The CDR3 DNA is TGCGCCAGCAGCCCCGGGGTCTCCACCGGGGAGCTGTTTTTT. The chain is built from TRBV5-1 and TRBJ2-2; perhaps TRBD2 as D (5 bases). Germline V CDR1 and CDR2: SGHRS, YFSETQ. The CDR3 contains 14 residues. V lost 4 bases and J lost 4, with 11 bases in between.

At least ten counts were recorded for this clonotype. This sequence joins TRBV5-1 and TRBJ2-3, with 10 positions matching TRBD1. The CDR3 totals 15 residues. Germline CDR1 is SGHRS and CDR2 is YFSETQ. V lost 4 bases, J lost 2 bases, and 4 bases stayed unmatched. The DNA for the CDR3 is TGCGCCAGCAGCATACGACAGGGGGCCACAGATACGCAGTATTTT. Translation: CASSIRQGATDTQYF.

This clonotype was seen many times. This chain connects TRBV7-9 to TRBJ2-7; D possibly corresponds to TRBD2 (6 bases). With 5 bases removed from V and 0 bases from J, the gap between germline ends came to 14 bases. Germline CDR1 is SEHNR and CDR2 is FQNEAQ (reference sequence). There are 15 residues in the CDR3. CDR3 in amino acids: CASSGGGASSYEQYF. The CDR3, as DNA: TGTGCCAGCAGCGGCGGCGGGGCTAGCTCCTACGAGCAGTACTTC.

This clonotype was recorded at least ten times. The gene calls are TRBV3-1 and TRBJ1-1; no clear D. Germline V gene lookup returns CDR1 LGHDT and CDR2 YNNKEL (reference sequence). V was trimmed by 7 bases and J by 1 base, leaving 10 bases between them. This CDR3 contains 13 residues. The CDR3 coding sequence is TGTGCCAGCACCCAGACGGAGAACACTGAAGCTTTCTTT. Amino acid sequence: CASTQTENTEAFF.

This clonotype was seen repeatedly, ten times or more. The chain links TRBV20-1 to TRBJ2-7, with D uncertain. V was pared by 6 bases and J by 0 bases, with 18 bases between. The CDR3 length is 15 residues. Looked up from germline, CDR1 is DFQATT and CDR2 is SNEGSKA (reference sequence). CDR3 in amino acids: CSARSTTSDSYEQYV. CDR3 DNA: TGCAGTGCCCGTTCTACTACGTCGGACTCCTACGAGCAGTACGTC.

This clonotype has at least ten counts. The V call is TRBV12-3 or TRBV12-4, the J call TRBJ2-7; 7 positions match TRBD1. The CDR3 is 13 amino acids. J lost 6 bases, V lost 2 bases, and 4 bases had no gene match. The CDR3 DNA follows: TGTGCCAGCAGTTTAAGCCCAGGGGGCGAGCAGTACGTC. It encodes CASSLSPGGEQYV.

The V and J genes are TRBV7-9 and TRBJ2-5, with 8 bases that match TRBD1. Germline V gene data show CDR1 as SEHNR and CDR2 as FQNEAQ (reference sequence). After removal of 5 bases from V and 2 bases from J, the junction contained 10 bases not matched to a gene. CDR3 length: 16 residues. The CDR3 reads CASSPRDRSLQETQYF. CDR3 DNA: TGTGCCAGCAGCCCCCGGGACAGGAGCCTACAAGAGACCCAGTACTTC.

The chain links TRBV28 to TRBJ2-3, with TRBD1 identical over 8 bases. Germline trimming cut 6 bases from V and 11 bases from J; bases unmatched to any gene: 7. The germline CDR1 and CDR2 sequences are MDHEN and SYDVKM. This CDR3 has 12 residues. CDR3 residues: CASRTGGWEQYF. CDR3 bases: TGTGCCAGCAGAACAGGGGGTTGGGAGCAGTATTTT.

V gene TRBV7-2 combines with J gene TRBJ1-3; no definite D call. Trimming removed 6 bases at V and 4 bases at J, with 10 bases between. Germline V gives CDR1 SGHTA, CDR2 FQGNSA. The CDR3 has 13 residues. CDR3 DNA sequence: TGTGCCAGCAGGGAGGGTCTCGGAAACACCATATATTTT. Encoded protein: CASREGLGNTIYF.

This clonotype was counted a few times. The chain uses TRBV7-2 and TRBJ1-1; D remains unclear. This CDR3 has 13 amino acids. V was pared by 1 base and J by 7 bases, with 10 bases between. Germline V CDR1 and CDR2: SGHTA, FQGNSA. The CDR3 DNA reads TGTGCCAGCAGCTTAGTATGGACTGTTGAAGCTTTCTTT. Its protein product is CASSLVWTVEAFF.

Details on this clonotype: A single base separates this from a much larger clone, so it may be a read error. The chain's CDR3 is CAGNSDGYNEQFF. CDR3 DNA: TGTGCCGGCAACTCGGACGGTTACAATGAGCAGTTCTTC. This chain joins TRBV7-9 and TRBJ2-1; D is unclear. V was shortened by 11 bases and J by 4 bases, with 15 bases between the two germline ends. In germline, CDR1 is SEHNR, CDR2 FQNEAQ (reference sequence). The CDR3 spans 13 residues. Using reference TRBV7-9 and TRBJ2-1 for the parts outside the CDR3, the full variable domain is DTGVSQNPRHKITKRGQNVTFRCDPISEHNRLYWYRQTLGQGPEFLTYFQNEAQLEKSRLLSDRFSAERPKGSFSTLEIQRTEQGDSAMYLCAGNSDGYNEQFFGPGTRLTVL.

At least ten counts were recorded for this clonotype. The CDR3 is CASSLDSGQGVGEQFF. CDR3 nucleotides: TGTGCCAGCAGCTTGGACTCGGGACAGGGGGTTGGTGAGCAGTTCTTC. The chain employs TRBV7-9 and TRBJ2-1, with TRBD1 identical over 11 bases. V shed 3 bases and J 9 bases; nucleotides not matched to a gene: 10. CDR3 length equals 16 residues. CDR1 is SEHNR, CDR2 FQNEAQ, per germline (reference sequence). Looking up the rest from reference TRBV7-9 and TRBJ2-1 gives the full variable domain: DTGVSQNPRHKITKRGQNVTFRCDPISEHNRLYWYRQTLGQGPEFLTYFQNEAQLEKSRLLSDRFSAERPKGSFSTLEIQRTEQGDSAMYLCASSLDSGQGVGEQFFGPGTRLTVL.

This clonotype was counted many times. The chain's CDR3 is CASTGQGDQETQYF. CDR3 DNA sequence: TGTGCCAGCACCGGACAGGGGGATCAAGAGACCCAGTACTTC. The rearrangement uses TRBV6-8 and TRBJ2-5; TRBD1 aligns across 10 bases. Germline CDR1 and CDR2: MNHGY and SAAAGT. V gave up 7 bases and J gave up 2 bases; unmatched junction bases: 4. This CDR3 is 14 amino acids long.

Ten or more counts support this clonotype. The gene calls are TRBV7-2 and TRBJ1-2, with D possibly matching TRBD1 (5 bases). Trimming took 0 bases from V and 2 from J, leaving 7 bases between them. Germline CDR1 SGHTA, CDR2 FQGNSA. The CDR3 is made up of 14 amino acids. For the CDR3, the DNA is TGTGCCAGCAGCTTAGCGGAGGGGAACTATGGCTACACCTTC. Translating it yields CASSLAEGNYGYTF.

Worth noting for this clonotype: This may stem from a read error, because a much larger clone lies one nucleotide away. The V and J genes are TRBV6-6 and TRBJ2-1, with 8 positions matching TRBD1. Germline lookup yields CDR1 MNHNY and CDR2 SVGAGI (reference sequence). The CDR3 runs to 13 residues. The CDR3 loop reads CAANTGGNNEQLF. CDR3 coding DNA: TGTGCCGCCAACACAGGGGGTAACAATGAGCAGCTCTTC.

The sample holds a few counts of this clonotype. V is TRBV12-3 or TRBV12-4 and J is TRBJ1-6; D gene unclear. Trimming removed 3 bases from V and 14 bases from J, with 17 bases in between. CDR3 length equals 14 residues. The chain's CDR3 is CASSFQDLGRALHF. The CDR3 nucleotides are TGTGCCAGCAGTTTTCAGGACTTAGGAAGGGCCCTCCACTTT.

This clonotype was recorded at least ten times. V gene TRBV5-1 combines with J gene TRBJ2-5; D is unresolved. The CDR3 has 14 residues. Looked up from germline, CDR1 is SGHRS and CDR2 is YFSETQ. Trimming removed 1 base at V and 4 bases at J, with 11 bases between. CDR3 residues: CASSLSVAGETQYF. The CDR3 coding sequence is TGCGCCAGCAGCTTGTCGGTTGCAGGAGAGACCCAGTACTTC. Variable domain in full (rest from reference TRBV5-1 and TRBJ2-5): KAGVTQTPRYLIKTRGQQVTLSCSPISGHRSVSWYQQTPGQGLQFLFEYFSETQRNKGNFPGRFSGRQFSNSRSEMNVSTLELGDSALYLCASSLSVAGETQYFGPGTRLLVL.

This clonotype was observed many times. This chain joins TRBV7-2 and TRBJ2-3, with 10 bases that match TRBD2. The length of the CDR3 is 18 residues. The ends lost 5 bases at V and 6 bases at J; junction bases unmatched: 17. Germline CDR1 SGHTA, CDR2 FQGNSA. CDR3 in amino acids: CASSPPQRAGGRSDTQYF. The CDR3 DNA is TGTGCCAGCAGCCCCCCCCAACGAGCGGGGGGGCGTTCGGATACGCAGTATTTT. Looking up the rest from reference TRBV7-2 and TRBJ2-3 gives the full variable domain: GAGVSQSPSNKVTEKGKDVELRCDPISGHTALYWYRQSLGQGLEFLIYFQGNSAPDKSGLPSDRFSAERTGGSVSTLTIQRTQQEDSAVYLCASSPPQRAGGRSDTQYFGPGTRLTVL.

Many counts were recorded for this clonotype. This chain links TRBV18 with TRBJ1-5; 8 nucleotides match TRBD1. Trimming cost V 4 bases and J 3 bases; bases outside gene matches: 8. This CDR3 is built from 16 residues. Germline loops: CDR1 KGHSH, CDR2 LQKENI. CDR3 in amino acids: CASSLGQGGTNQPQHF. The DNA for the CDR3 is TGTGCCAGCTCACTCGGACAGGGTGGGACCAATCAGCCCCAGCATTTT.

At least ten counts were recorded for this clonotype. The rearrangement joins TRBV7-2 to TRBJ2-5, with 7 bases matching TRBD1. Germline CDR1 reads SGHTA; CDR2 reads FQGNSA. There are 14 residues in the CDR3. The V gene end was trimmed by 0 bases and the J gene end by 5 bases; junction bases not matched to a gene: 3. This chain's CDR3 is CASSLATGMETQYF. The CDR3 bases are TGTGCCAGCAGCTTAGCGACAGGGATGGAGACCCAGTACTTC. The full variable domain, its missing parts supplied by reference TRBV7-2 and TRBJ2-5, is GAGVSQSPSNKVTEKGKDVELRCDPISGHTALYWYRQSLGQGLEFLIYFQGNSAPDKSGLPSDRFSAERTGGSVSTLTIQRTQQEDSAVYLCASSLATGMETQYFGPGTRLLVL.